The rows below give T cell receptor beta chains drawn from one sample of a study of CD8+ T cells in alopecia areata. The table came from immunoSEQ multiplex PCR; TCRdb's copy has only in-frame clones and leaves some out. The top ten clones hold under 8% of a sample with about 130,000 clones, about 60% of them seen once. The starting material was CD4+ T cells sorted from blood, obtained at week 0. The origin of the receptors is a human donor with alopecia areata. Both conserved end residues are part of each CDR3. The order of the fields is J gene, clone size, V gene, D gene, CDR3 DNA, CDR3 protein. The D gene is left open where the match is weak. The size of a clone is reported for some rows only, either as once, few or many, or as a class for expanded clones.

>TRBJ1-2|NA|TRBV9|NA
TGTGCCAGCAGCGTAGTGTCAGATCTAACCGGCTACACCTTC
CASSVVSDLTGYTF
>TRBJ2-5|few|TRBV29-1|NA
TGCAGCGTTGAAGTAAACCAAGAGACCCAGTACTTC
CSVEVNQETQYF
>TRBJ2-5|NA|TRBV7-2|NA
TGTGCCAGCAGCTTCCAATCTGGGCGGGAGACCCAGTACTTC
CASSFQSGRETQYF
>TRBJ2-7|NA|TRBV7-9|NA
TGTGCCAGCAGCTTAGAGGCTTGGGATTACGAGCAGTACTTC
CASSLEAWDYEQYF
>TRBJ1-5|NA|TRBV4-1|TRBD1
TGCGCCAGCAGCCAACGTACAGGGGGCCGTAGCAATCAGCCCCAGCATTTT
CASSQRTGGRSNQPQHF
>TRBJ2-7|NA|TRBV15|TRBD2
TGTGCCACCAGCAGAGACGGGGTAGCGGGGAATTACGAGCAGTACTTC
CATSRDGVAGNYEQYF
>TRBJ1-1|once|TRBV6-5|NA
TGTGCCAGCAACCTAGCAGGGTCTAACACTGAAGCTTTCTTT
CASNLAGSNTEAFF
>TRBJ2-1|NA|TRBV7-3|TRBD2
TGTGCCAGCAGCTTGTCTAGCGGGGGAGGGAATGAGCAGTTCTTC
CASSLSSGGGNEQFF
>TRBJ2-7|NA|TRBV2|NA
TGTGCCAGCAGTGTGAGCAGGGGCTACGAGCAGTACTTC
CASSVSRGYEQYF
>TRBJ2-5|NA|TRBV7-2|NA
TGTGCCAGCACGGGCAGCCAAGAGACCCAGTACTTC
CASTGSQETQYF
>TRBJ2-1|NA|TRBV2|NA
TGTGCCAGCAGCGGCCGGACCGGAGTTTATATCTTC
CASSGRTGVYIF
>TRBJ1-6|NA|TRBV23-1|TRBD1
TGCGCCAGCAGTCGAGGACAGGGGTTTAATTCACCCCTCCACTTT
CASSRGQGFNSPLHF
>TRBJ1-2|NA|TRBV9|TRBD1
TGTGCCAGCAGCCCTTCCTTGGACAGGGGGCTCGGGGGCTACACCTTC
CASSPSLDRGLGGYTF
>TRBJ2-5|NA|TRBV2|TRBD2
TGTGCCAGCAGTGGCACTAGCGGAAGAGAGACCCAGTACTTC
CASSGTSGRETQYF
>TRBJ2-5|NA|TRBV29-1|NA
TGCAGCGTTGTCCATAGTTCCCAACAAGAGACCCAGTACTTC
CSVVHSSQQETQYF
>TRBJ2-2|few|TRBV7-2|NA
TGTGCCAGCAGCTTGCCGCTGTTGGAGACCGGGGAGCTGTTTTTT
CASSLPLLETGELFF
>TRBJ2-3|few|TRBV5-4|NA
TGTGCCAGCAGCTTGGATGCAGATACGCAGTATTTT
CASSLDADTQYF
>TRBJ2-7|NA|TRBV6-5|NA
TGTGCCAGCAGCCCTAGGGGGTACGAGCAGTACTTC
CASSPRGYEQYF
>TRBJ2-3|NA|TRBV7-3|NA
TGTGCCAGCAGCTTAACCGGCACAGATACGCAGTATTTT
CASSLTGTDTQYF
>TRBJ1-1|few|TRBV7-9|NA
TGTGCCAGCAGCCGGGACGGGGGGACCACTGAAGCTTTCTTT
CASSRDGGTTEAFF
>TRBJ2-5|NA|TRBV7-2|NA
TGTGCCAGCAGTCAAGAGACTAGGACCCAGTACTTC
CASSQETRTQYF
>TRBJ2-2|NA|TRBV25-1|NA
TGTGCCAGCAGTGAACAGGCCTCGACCGGGGAGCTGTTTTTT
CASSEQASTGELFF
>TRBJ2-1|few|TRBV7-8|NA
TGTGCCAGCAGCTTAGGAGGGAGGGGGAGTTACAATGAGCAGTTCTTC
CASSLGGRGSYNEQFF
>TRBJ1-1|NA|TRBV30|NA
TGTGCCCGTGACCCCGGGACCGGAGGGGGAAACACTGAAGCTTTCTTT
CARDPGTGGGNTEAFF
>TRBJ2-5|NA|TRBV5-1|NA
TGCGCCAGCAGCTTCGGGGAGTACCAAGAGACCCAGTACTTC
CASSFGEYQETQYF
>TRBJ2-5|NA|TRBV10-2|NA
TGCGCCAGCAAAACAGGACCCCAAGAGACCCAGTACTTC
CASKTGPQETQYF
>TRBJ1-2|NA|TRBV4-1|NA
TGCGCCAGCAGCCAAGATTCGTCGGGGTATGGCTACACCTTC
CASSQDSSGYGYTF
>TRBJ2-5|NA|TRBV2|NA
TGTGCCAGCAGTCTAGCGACGGAGACCCAGTACTTC
CASSLATETQYF
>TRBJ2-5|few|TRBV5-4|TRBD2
TGTGCCAGCAGCAGACCGGGACTAGCCCACCAAGAGACCCAGTACTTC
CASSRPGLAHQETQYF
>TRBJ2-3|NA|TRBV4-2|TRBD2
TGTGCCAGCAGCCAAGATCTGGGAGCGGGGGGCACAGATACGCAGTATTTT
CASSQDLGAGGTDTQYF
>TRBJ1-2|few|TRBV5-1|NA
TGCGCCAGCAGCTTGGGGGATGGCTATGGCTACACCTTC
CASSLGDGYGYTF
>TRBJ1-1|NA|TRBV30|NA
TGTGCCTGGGTCGGGGAAGGGAACACTGAAGCTTTCTTT
CAWVGEGNTEAFF
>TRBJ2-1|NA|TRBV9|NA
TGTGCCAGCAGCGTAGGTGATGTGACGGTGTTGGGCAATGAGCAGTTCTTC
CASSVGDVTVLGNEQFF
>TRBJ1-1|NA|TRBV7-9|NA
TGTGCCAGCAGCTTAGAGGGGGCTGAAGCTTTCTTT
CASSLEGAEAFF
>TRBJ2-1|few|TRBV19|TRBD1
TGTGCCAGTACCCCGGACAGGGTAGCCGCCTATGAGCAGTTCTTC
CASTPDRVAAYEQFF